Below are 22 T cell receptor beta chains sequenced from a single sample in a study of breast tumors, draining lymph nodes, adjacent tissues. TCRdb used MiXCR to reprocess the multiplex PCR reads, holding one entry per CDR3 protein. The sample includes roughly 86,000 distinct CDR3 sequences, approximately 19% of them seen just once. Axillary draining lymph nodes of breast cancer patients supplied the node samples. The material sequenced was axillary lymph node tissue. These receptors originate from a female donor with breast cancer. Some clones in this sample may be carry-over from other donors' samples.

In this sample, this clonotype turned up many times. Here the CDR3 reads CASSLVGGQGAYEQYF. The CDR3 region has the DNA TGTGCCAGCAGCTTGGTGGGGGGACAGGGGGCCTACGAGCAGTACTTC. The rearrangement joins TRBV5-4 to TRBJ2-7; 11 positions agree with TRBD1. V trimming: 0 bases; J trimming: 2 bases; junction bases outside the gene matches: 4. The germline V gene has CDR1 SGHNT and CDR2 YYREEE (reference sequence). This CDR3 comprises 16 residues.

This clonotype was observed many times. The chain has TRBV20-1 and TRBJ1-5; 7 bases agree with TRBD1. V lost 5 bases and J lost 5; bases outside the gene matches: 6. Germline CDR1 is DFQATT and CDR2 is SNEGSKA (reference sequence). CDR3 length: 13 amino acids. The CDR3 spells CSAADRADQPQHF. As DNA, the CDR3 is TGCAGTGCTGCAGACAGGGCAGATCAGCCCCAGCATTTT.

V usage is TRBV3-1 and J usage is TRBJ1-2; no clear D. The CDR3 is 11 amino acids. V was shortened by 0 bases and J by 14 bases, with 10 bases between the two germline ends. Germline V gene lookup returns CDR1 LGHDT and CDR2 YNNKEL (reference sequence). The DNA for the CDR3 is TGTGCCAGCAGCCAAGACCCGACGATAACCTTC. Protein product: CASSQDPTITF.

In its sample, this clonotype was seen many times. This chain links TRBV3-1 with TRBJ2-5, with D maybe TRBD2 (6 bases). CDR3 length equals 13 residues. The germline V and J ends were trimmed by 4 bases and 5 bases, with 11 bases remaining between them. Germline lookup yields CDR1 LGHDT and CDR2 YNNKEL (reference sequence). CDR3 region: CASSPGGRETQYF. CDR3 DNA sequence: TGTGCCAGCAGCCCTGGAGGGAGGGAGACCCAGTACTTC.

Concerning this clonotype: The final CDR3 position lacks the conserved phenylalanine or tryptophan, pointing to a likely read error. The genes are TRBV20-1 and TRBJ2-3, with D perhaps matching TRBD1 or TRBD2 (5 bases each). Germline CDR1 reads DFQATT; CDR2 reads SNEGSKA (reference sequence). The CDR3 spans 14 residues. V lost 5 bases, J lost 0 bases, and 12 bases lay in between. The CDR3 loop is CSARAAGSTDTQYS. CDR3 nucleotides: TGCAGTGCTCGAGCGGCAGGGAGCACAGATACGCAGTATTCT.

In this sample, this clonotype turned up many times. The J gene is TRBJ1-4, the V gene TRBV24-1; D is unclear. The CDR3 runs 17 residues. Germline-derived CDR1 and CDR2 are KGHDR and SFDVKD. Deletions cut 0 bases from V and 0 bases from J, with 10 bases between. The CDR3 is CATSDLLGVATNEKLFF. The CDR3, as DNA: TGTGCCACCAGTGATTTGCTTGGAGTTGCAACTAATGAAAAACTGTTTTTT.

This clonotype was seen a handful of times. The J gene is TRBJ1-6, the V gene TRBV3-1; no definite D call. V lost 4 bases and J lost 10, with 23 bases in between. CDR3 length: 17 residues. Germline CDR1 reads LGHDT; CDR2 reads YNNKEL (reference sequence). In DNA form, the CDR3 reads TGTGCCAGCAGCCGACTTCCCGAACACCGCTCTACCTCACCCCTCCACTTT. Amino acid sequence: CASSRLPEHRSTSPLHF. The full variable domain, its missing parts supplied by reference TRBV3-1 and TRBJ1-6, is DTAVSQTPKYLVTQMGNDKSIKCEQNLGHDTMYWYKQDSKKFLKIMFSYNNKELIINETVPNRFSPKSPDKAHLNLHINSLELGDSAVYFCASSRLPEHRSTSPLHFGNGTRLTVT.

This clonotype was seen repeatedly, ten times or more. V is TRBV2 and J is TRBJ2-3, with unresolved D. V was trimmed by 6 bases and J by 0 bases, leaving 10 bases between them. Per germline, CDR1 SNHLY and CDR2 FYNNEI. This CDR3 region has 14 residues. CDR3 residues: CASSEQSSTDTQYF. In nucleotides, the CDR3 is TGTGCCAGCAGCGAACAGAGTAGCACAGATACGCAGTATTTT.

There are many counts of this clonotype. The genes are TRBV5-5 and TRBJ2-5; TRBD2 matches 7 bases. With 0 bases clipped from V and 5 bases from J, the junction kept 10 bases outside the gene matches. CDR1 is SGHKS and CDR2 is YYEKEE in the germline V gene (reference sequence). The CDR3 spans 16 residues. The CDR3: CASSLVGGSMGETQYF. The CDR3, as DNA: TGTGCCAGCAGCTTGGTTGGCGGGAGTATGGGGGAGACCCAGTACTTC.

This clonotype was counted only a few times. The V call is TRBV4-2, the J call TRBJ2-2; TRBD2 is a possible D gene (6 bases). V was pared by 4 bases and J by 4 bases, with 19 bases between. This CDR3 region has 17 residues. From germline, CDR1 is LGHNA and CDR2 YNFKEQ. CDR3 region: CASSPSPTGVVTGELFF. Written as DNA, the CDR3 is TGTGCCAGCAGCCCGTCCCCAACGGGAGTTGTCACCGGGGAGCTGTTTTTT.

This clonotype was counted ten times or more. One junction end does not reproduce the germline sequence, and a read error may be involved. J is TRBJ2-5 and V is TRBV7-2, with D uncertain. Germline CDR1 is SGHTA and CDR2 is FQGNSA. The CDR3 is made up of 13 amino acids. The CDR3 reads CASSLEMSSPRDF. The CDR3 coding sequence is TGTGCCAGCAGCTTAGAGATGAGTAGCCCCCGGGACTTC.

This clonotype was observed many times. V is TRBV2 and J is TRBJ2-2; 15 bases agree with TRBD2. V trimming: 8 bases; J trimming: 4 bases; junction bases outside the gene matches: 8. Germline V gives CDR1 SNHLY, CDR2 FYNNEI. The CDR3 contains 17 residues. CDR3 protein: CASRGLAGGSGTGELFF. In DNA, the CDR3 is TGTGCCAGCCGTGGACTAGCGGGAGGGTCGGGCACCGGGGAGCTGTTTTTT.

This clonotype showed up many times. The CDR3 DNA is TGTGCCAGCAGCGGGGCAGGGGCCTCCTACGAGCAGTACTTC. Translating gives CASSGAGASYEQYF. The chain employs TRBV2 and TRBJ2-7; TRBD1 might be the D (6 bases). Germline V gives CDR1 SNHLY, CDR2 FYNNEI. This CDR3 spans 14 amino acids. Trimming shortened V by 6 bases and J by 0 bases, and 12 bases separated the two germline ends.

This chain links TRBV19 with TRBJ2-3; 8 positions agree with TRBD2. The CDR3 length is 14 residues. Germline values: CDR1 LNHDA, CDR2 SQIVND (reference sequence). V shed 5 bases, J shed 8 bases, and the junction held 9 bases outside the gene matches. The CDR3 nucleotides are TGTGCCAGTAGTCGGGGGGGGGTCGGCGGTACGCAGTATTTT. Its protein is CASSRGGVGGTQYF.

This clonotype was observed a handful of times. This chain links TRBV27 with TRBJ2-5; 12 bases map to TRBD2. Germline-derived CDR1 and CDR2 are MNHEY and SMNVEV (reference sequence). The CDR3 runs 17 residues. The junction had 7 bases not matched to a gene; V was cut back by 3 bases and J by 2 bases. CDR3 in amino acids: CASSFLPLAGGQETQYF. DNA for the CDR3: TGTGCCAGCAGTTTCCTCCCTCTAGCGGGAGGGCAAGAGACCCAGTACTTC.

At least ten counts were recorded for this clonotype. The V and J genes are TRBV13 and TRBJ2-1; D remains unclear. Looked up from germline, CDR1 is PRHDT and CDR2 is FYEKMQ (reference sequence). The CDR3 runs to 15 residues. The V and J ends lost 0 bases and 0 bases respectively, with 6 bases between them. The CDR3 spells CASSLGLSSYNEQFF. CDR3 coding DNA: TGTGCCAGCAGCTTAGGTCTGAGCTCCTACAATGAGCAGTTCTTC.

Many counts were recorded for this clonotype. The J gene is TRBJ1-4, the V gene TRBV7-8; D might be TRBD1 (6 bases). This CDR3 is built from 13 residues. Germline CDR1 SGHVS, CDR2 FQNEAQ. Trimming pared 1 base from V and 10 bases from J, leaving 10 bases between. The CDR3 coding sequence is TGTGCCAGCAGCTTAGACAGGGTAGGAAAACTGTTTTTT. It translates to CASSLDRVGKLFF.

Remarks on this clonotype: A much more abundant neighbour one base away suggests this may be a read error. This sequence joins TRBV13 and TRBJ2-2, with 7 bases identical to TRBD2. Germline CDR1 PRHDT, CDR2 FYEKMQ (reference sequence). CDR3 length equals 14 residues. The CDR3 region is CASSWGGSTGEPFF. CDR3 coding DNA: TGTGCCAGCAGCTGGGGGGGGTCCACCGGGGAGCCGTTTTTT.

There are many counts of this clonotype. V usage is TRBV19 and J usage is TRBJ1-5; D not resolved. From germline, CDR1 is LNHDA and CDR2 SQIVND (reference sequence). CDR3 length: 15 residues. Trimming took off 4 bases at V and 0 bases at J, with 10 bases between the two ends. CDR3 region: CASSKQRDSNQPQHF. The CDR3 bases are TGTGCCAGTAGTAAACAAAGGGATAGCAATCAGCCCCAGCATTTT.

This clonotype was seen repeatedly, ten times or more. The CDR3 reads CASSLRQGWNEQFF. In DNA form, the CDR3 reads TGTGCCAGCAGTCTACGACAGGGCTGGAATGAGCAGTTCTTC. The chain has TRBV12-3 or TRBV12-4 and TRBJ2-1, with 7 bases that match TRBD1. The CDR3 is 14 amino acids. The junction had 8 bases not matched to a gene; V was cut back by 5 bases and J by 7 bases.

The CDR3 DNA reads TGTGCCAGCAGTTACGGGACAGGCCTTTTGGGCAATCAGCCCCAGCATTTT. Its translation is CASSYGTGLLGNQPQHF. This chain links TRBV6-2 or TRBV6-3 with TRBJ1-5; 8 nucleotides line up with TRBD1. Trimming removed 2 bases from V and 2 bases from J; junction bases left unmatched: 8. Per the germline V gene, CDR1 is MNHEY and CDR2 is SVGEGT. The CDR3 consists of 17 residues.

This clonotype was seen at least ten times. The chain couples TRBV19 to TRBJ2-1, with D maybe TRBD1 (5 bases). From germline, CDR1 is LNHDA and CDR2 SQIVND (reference sequence). This CDR3 spans 16 amino acids. V lost 5 bases, J lost 2 bases, and 16 bases lay in between. The CDR3 reads CASSPPGYSPYNEQFF. The CDR3 coding sequence is TGTGCCAGTAGTCCTCCAGGGTACTCCCCCTACAATGAGCAGTTCTTC.